The 26 T cell receptor beta chains below all came from one sample that was sequenced in a study of T cells in Graves' hyperthyroidism and ophthalmopathy. TCR beta CDR3 region amplification was performed from RNA transcripts. The study used the HTBI primer set for a first-round RT-PCR of the TCR CDR3. TCRdb re-analysed the multiplex PCR reads in MiXCR, keeping a single row per CDR3 protein. This table holds approximately 600,000 distinct CDR3 sequences, less than 25% found once. The sample consisted of blood. Receptor source: a man aged 25-40 years with Graves' ophthalmopathy.

In this sample, this clonotype turned up a few times. This CDR3 reads CAWSEQTNSPLHF. CDR3 DNA sequence: TGTGCCTGGAGTGAGCAGACCAATTCACCCCTCCACTTT. V is TRBV30 and J is TRBJ1-6; D not certain. Trimming stripped 1 base from V and 7 bases from J, with 8 bases between. The CDR3 extends over 13 amino acids. Germline loops: CDR1 GTSNPN, CDR2 SVGIG (reference sequence).

The chain employs TRBV19 and TRBJ1-5, with a weak D call TRBD1 (5 bases). V lost 3 bases to trimming and J lost 0 bases, with 9 bases between them. From germline, CDR1 is LNHDA and CDR2 SQIVND (reference sequence). CDR3 length equals 15 residues. CDR3 nucleotides: TGTGCCAGTAGTATGGGACCCTTTAGCAATCAGCCCCAGCATTTT. The encoded protein is CASSMGPFSNQPQHF.

The sample holds many counts of this clonotype. CDR3 residues: CASSPHRGTDTQYF. In DNA, the CDR3 is TGTGCCAGCAGTCCTCACAGGGGGACAGATACGCAGTATTTT. This sequence joins TRBV28 and TRBJ2-3; TRBD1 matches 8 bases. Trimming cost V 5 bases and J 3 bases; bases outside gene matches: 4. This CDR3 has 14 amino acids. Looked up from germline, CDR1 is MDHEN and CDR2 is SYDVKM.

The V gene is TRBV15, the J gene TRBJ2-1; 8 bases agree with TRBD1. CDR1 and CDR2 from the germline V gene are LNHNV and YYDKDF (reference sequence). Unmatched junction bases numbered 7, after V lost 0 bases and J lost 6 bases. There are 16 residues in the CDR3. CDR3 nucleotide sequence: TGTGCCACCAGCAGAGAGAGGACAGGGCTCTTCAATGAGCAGTTCTTC. Translating gives CATSRERTGLFNEQFF.

The sample holds a few counts of this clonotype. The rearrangement joins TRBV7-9 to TRBJ2-5; perhaps TRBD1 as D (6 bases). The V gene's germline CDR1 is SEHNR and CDR2 FQNEAQ (reference sequence). V lost 6 bases and J lost 5, with 13 bases in between. The CDR3 totals 13 residues. Here the CDR3 DNA reads TGTGCCAGCAGTTACCCAGGGGCGGAGACCCAGTACTTC. Translating it yields CASSYPGAETQYF.

The gene calls are TRBV10-3 and TRBJ2-4; TRBD1 aligns across 10 bases. The ends lost 10 bases at V and 5 bases at J; junction bases unmatched: 14. The CDR3 runs to 16 residues. From germline, CDR1 is ENHRY and CDR2 SYGVKD. The CDR3 spells CATSDRGGSTENIQYF. Here the CDR3 DNA reads TGTGCCACTTCGGACAGGGGGGGGTCTACTGAAAACATTCAGTACTTC.

This clonotype was seen a few times. The genes are TRBV5-1 and TRBJ2-4; no clear D gene. Germline lookup yields CDR1 SGHRS and CDR2 YFSETQ. The V end was cut by 2 bases, the J end by 2 bases, with 11 bases between. The CDR3 runs 15 residues. CDR3 nucleotide sequence: TGCGCCAGCAGCTTTACCGGAGCCACCAAAAACATTCAGTACTTC. It translates to CASSFTGATKNIQYF.

This clonotype was found a few times. The chain couples TRBV20-1 to TRBJ2-3; possibly TRBD1 for D (6 bases). Germline assignment: CDR1 DFQATT and CDR2 SNEGSKA (reference sequence). The length of the CDR3 is 14 residues. With 4 bases removed from V and 5 bases from J, the gap between germline ends came to 16 bases. This CDR3 reads CSANYRDLIDTQYF. CDR3 coding DNA: TGCAGTGCTAACTACAGGGATTTAATAGATACGCAGTATTTT.

This clonotype was detected many times. The gene calls are TRBV18 and TRBJ2-5; D call uncertain. Trimming shortened V by 2 bases and J by 2 bases, and 6 bases separated the two germline ends. Germline CDR1 reads KGHSH; CDR2 reads LQKENI. This CDR3 has 13 residues. The CDR3: CASSPGMQETQYF. The CDR3 bases are TGTGCCAGCTCACCAGGGATGCAAGAGACCCAGTACTTC. The whole variable domain, remainder taken from reference TRBV18 and TRBJ2-5, is NAGVMQNPRHLVRRRGQEARLRCSPMKGHSHVYWYRQLPEEGLKFMVYLQKENIIDESGMPKERFSAEFPKEGPSILRIQQVVRGDSAAYFCASSPGMQETQYFGPGTRLLVL.

Many counts were recorded for this clonotype. The rearrangement links TRBV3-1 to TRBJ2-7; either TRBD1 or TRBD2 may supply D (5 bases each). Trimming stripped 2 bases from V and 3 bases from J, with 11 bases between. Germline V gene sequence: CDR1 LGHDT, CDR2 YNNKEL (reference sequence). The CDR3 loop spans 14 amino acids. In DNA, the CDR3 is TGTGCCAGCAGCCAACCGGGACGGGACTACGAGCAGTACTTC. Its translation is CASSQPGRDYEQYF.

This clonotype was observed many times. The chain combines TRBV28 with TRBJ1-1, with TRBD1 identical over 12 bases. This CDR3 is built from 16 residues. Per the germline V gene, CDR1 is MDHEN and CDR2 is SYDVKM. J lost 4 bases, V lost 3 bases, and 6 bases had no gene match. CDR3 in DNA: TGTGCCAGCAGTTTCGGGACAGGGGGCCCGGGCACTGAAGCTTTCTTT. This encodes CASSFGTGGPGTEAFF.

The table lists this clonotype with many counts. The chain combines TRBV27 with TRBJ1-5; tentatively, D is TRBD1 (6 bases). CDR3 length: 14 residues. The germline CDR1 and CDR2 sequences are MNHEY and SMNVEV (reference sequence). Trimming cost V 3 bases and J 3 bases, with 9 bases left between them. The CDR3 DNA is TGTGCCAGCAGTTTCAGGGGTCACAATCAGCCCCAGCATTTT. This sequence encodes CASSFRGHNQPQHF.

Of note for this clonotype: This may come from a read error, since a much larger clone is one base off. This chain connects TRBV7-3 to TRBJ2-5, with D perhaps matching TRBD1 (6 bases). V lost 1 base to trimming and J lost 7 bases, with 16 bases between them. CDR3 size: 15 residues. In germline, CDR1 is SGHTA, CDR2 FQGTGA. The CDR3 region is CASSLNHLGAGTQYF. In DNA, the CDR3 is TGTGCCAGCAGCTTAAATCACTTGGGGGCGGGGACCCAGTACTTC.

This chain uses TRBV20-1 with TRBJ2-3; TRBD2 might be the D (5 bases). The CDR3 runs to 14 residues. V was trimmed by 1 base and J by 2 bases, leaving 10 bases between them. CDR1 and CDR2 (germline): DFQATT, SNEGSKA (reference sequence). This chain's CDR3 is CSARAGISTDTQYF. The CDR3 nucleotides read TGCAGTGCTAGAGCGGGAATCTCCACAGATACGCAGTATTTT.

CDR3 DNA sequence: TGCAGTGCTAACCTCTACATGACTAGCGGGGCTCAAGAGACCCAGTACTTC. Its translation: CSANLYMTSGAQETQYF. The chain has TRBV20-1 and TRBJ2-5; 11 bases align to TRBD2. The trim removed 4 bases at V and 2 bases at J, leaving 12 bases unmatched. Germline V gene sequence: CDR1 DFQATT, CDR2 SNEGSKA (reference sequence). The CDR3 length is 17 residues.

With regard to this clonotype: A read error may be the cause here, since a much bigger clone is one base away. V usage is TRBV5-1 and J usage is TRBJ2-1, with D perhaps matching TRBD2 (5 bases). The germline CDR1 and CDR2 sequences are SGHRS and YFSETQ. The CDR3 has 15 amino acids. CDR3 loop: CASSLDRTRENEQLF. The CDR3 DNA reads as TGCGCCAGCAGCTTGGATCGGACTCGAGAAAATGAGCAGCTCTTC.

The chain couples TRBV7-9 to TRBJ2-1; 10 bases map to TRBD2. Germline V gene sequence: CDR1 SEHNR, CDR2 FQNEAQ (reference sequence). This CDR3 contains 15 residues. V lost 5 bases, J lost 4 bases, and 5 bases stayed unmatched. For the CDR3, the DNA is TGTGCCAGCAGCCCAGCTAGCGGGGGTTACAATGAGCAGTTCTTC. Its protein is CASSPASGGYNEQFF.

This clonotype was counted once. The CDR3, as DNA: TGCGCCAGCAGCTTGGAAGCACAGGGAGTAGATACGCAGTATTTT. This codes for CASSLEAQGVDTQYF. The chain has TRBV5-1 and TRBJ2-3, with D possibly matching TRBD1 (6 bases). With 0 bases removed from V and 5 bases from J, the gap between germline ends came to 13 bases. Germline V gives CDR1 SGHRS, CDR2 YFSETQ. CDR3 length equals 15 residues. The full variable domain, completed using reference TRBV5-1 and TRBJ2-3, is KAGVTQTPRYLIKTRGQQVTLSCSPISGHRSVSWYQQTPGQGLQFLFEYFSETQRNKGNFPGRFSGRQFSNSRSEMNVSTLELGDSALYLCASSLEAQGVDTQYFGPGTRLTVL.

In its sample, this clonotype was seen many times. This chain uses TRBV11-2 with TRBJ2-7; 7 bases agree with TRBD2. The CDR3 loop spans 14 amino acids. After removal of 5 bases from V and 3 bases from J, the junction contained 7 bases not matched to a gene. Germline assignment: CDR1 SGHAT and CDR2 FQNNGV. The CDR3 loop is CASSLEGGGYEQYF. The CDR3 region has the DNA TGTGCCAGCAGCCTGGAGGGCGGGGGCTACGAGCAGTACTTC.

This clonotype occurred a few times. The rearrangement joins TRBV3-1 to TRBJ1-1; no clear D gene. Germline V CDR1 and CDR2: LGHDT, YNNKEL (reference sequence). Trimming stripped 7 bases from V and 1 base from J, with 10 bases between. The CDR3 totals 13 residues. CDR3 bases: TGTGCCAGCACCCACAGCGCGAACACTGAAGCTTTCTTT. Amino acids: CASTHSANTEAFF.

The chain employs TRBV28 and TRBJ2-1; D gene uncertain. The CDR3 length is 16 residues. Trimming removed 4 bases from V and 0 bases from J, with 13 bases in between. Per germline, CDR1 MDHEN and CDR2 SYDVKM. CDR3 nucleotide sequence: TGTGCCAGCAGTTATGACCACCGGAGCTCCTACAATGAGCAGTTCTTC. This encodes CASSYDHRSSYNEQFF.

The chain joins TRBV5-6 to TRBJ1-1, with D tentatively TRBD1 (5 bases). Trimming cost V 4 bases and J 7 bases, with 14 bases left between them. The CDR3 covers 13 residues. Germline V gene sequence: CDR1 SGHDT, CDR2 YYEEEE. CDR3 sequence (DNA): TGTGCCAGCAGCCGGATAGGGGCTGATGAAGCTTTCTTT. It yields the protein CASSRIGADEAFF.

This rearrangement joins TRBV5-1 to TRBJ2-5, with 8 positions matching TRBD1. Germline CDR1 SGHRS, CDR2 YFSETQ. This CDR3 region has 16 residues. With 2 bases clipped from V and 4 bases from J, the junction kept 10 bases outside the gene matches. CDR3 sequence reads: CASSFGGTGAGETQYF. The CDR3 DNA is TGCGCCAGCAGCTTCGGCGGGACAGGAGCGGGAGAGACCCAGTACTTC.

This sequence joins TRBV29-1 and TRBJ2-5; 7 bases agree with TRBD1. CDR1 and CDR2 (germline): SQVTM, ANQGSEA. CDR3 length: 13 amino acids. J was trimmed by 1 base and V by 5 bases; bases with no gene match: 4. The CDR3 loop is CSVLRQGQETQYF. In nucleotides, the CDR3 is TGCAGCGTTCTTCGACAGGGCCAAGAGACCCAGTACTTC.

The J gene is TRBJ2-1, the V gene TRBV24-1, with a tentative D call TRBD1 (5 bases). V lost 7 bases and J lost 6, with 15 bases in between. Germline V CDR1 and CDR2: KGHDR, SFDVKD. This CDR3 has 14 residues. The CDR3 loop is CATRGRGNTNEQFF. Here the CDR3 DNA reads TGTGCCACCAGGGGAAGGGGTAACACCAATGAGCAGTTCTTC.

This clonotype came up a few times. The V call is TRBV27, the J call TRBJ2-7; D is perhaps TRBD1 or TRBD2 (5 bases each). The ends were cut back, 0 bases at V and 6 bases at J, with 15 bases in the middle. This CDR3 contains 15 residues. Germline V lookup: CDR1 MNHEY, CDR2 SMNVEV (reference sequence). Here the CDR3 reads CASSLSSTGRGEQYF. DNA of the CDR3: TGTGCCAGCAGTTTATCGAGTACAGGCCGGGGCGAGCAGTACTTC.